This section outlines one T cell receptor (beta chain) sequence together with its context. The clone's antigen remains unknown. No per-base quality is available; no much larger clone lies one base away. Taken from the germline V gene, the CDR1 and CDR2 loops are LGHNT and FRNRAP. Inclusive of the bounding cysteine and phenylalanine, the CDR3 is 15 residues long. The sequence is cut down to CDR3 DNA, 45 bases in frame from base 1. The germline V end is reduced by 7 bases and the J end by 9 bases; junction bases left unmatched: 13. The TCR beta CDR3 regions were amplified from RNA transcripts. The first round of RT-PCR for the TCR CDR3 was performed with the HTBI primer set and the Qiagen OneStep RT-PCR kit. Libraries were constructed in a second round of multiplex PCR, after which size selection and purification were carried out. Sequencing of the libraries was done on an Illumina HiSeq2000 using paired-end 100 bp reads. On the study's bioinformatics: SOAPnuke was used to process the raw data, throwing out any read that contained adapters or uncalled bases, had a mean Phred below 15, or lacked an exact constant-primer or identifier match. High-quality paired reads were merged using COPE v1.2.5, and each unique nucleotide sequence was defined as a clonotype. MiTCR v1.1 was used to align the clonotypes against IMGT TRBV, TRBD and TRBJ reference segments. The analysis included only V-J combinations with a frequency above 0.0001, which together covered 98% to 99.2% of the repertoires. A TCS score was defined as the ratio between F50 (clonal expansion) and ExV (chaos), using BLOSUM62-based TCRdist between CDR3 peptides within each V-J. Welch's t-statistics and random forest reduced around 510 V-J features to about 13, which were used in a naive Bayes classifier (R e1071). The raw public data were reprocessed by TCRdb itself: fastp quality trimming at Q25, MiXCR clonotype calling, in-frame beta chains only. A single entry per CDR3 protein holds the most common genes and DNA from its merged rows. Clone size and V and J calls follow TCRdb, not the original study. The sample table contains 250,000 to 300,000 distinct CDR3 sequences; only one count was recorded for roughly 15% of them. The ten top clones hold more than 30% of the sample.

This specimen comes from a study of T cells in Graves' hyperthyroidism and ophthalmopathy (dated by TCRdb to the late 2010s). Study-level background: Peripheral blood samples were taken at the time of initial diagnosis, prior to any treatment. The 75 to 100 discovery patients were divided at random into training and test sets in a 7:3 ratio. In more than 5 Graves' hyperthyroidism patients, the study also compared T-cell repertoires from thyroid tissue with T-cell repertoires from blood. TCR Vbeta CDR3 sequencing of 135 peripheral blood samples (about 45 ophthalmopathy, approximately 80 hyperthyroidism and approximately 17 progressor patients) is reported in the paper. A discovery cohort of about 100 patients, roughly 45 with Graves' ophthalmopathy and fewer than 65 with stable Graves' hyperthyroidism, was used to find distinguishing TCR V-J signatures. Whether ophthalmopathy could be predicted prospectively was tested in an independent validation cohort made up of roughly 20 hyperthyroidism patients plus 17 patients who later progressed to ophthalmopathy. Following sampling, methimazole starting at 30 mg daily was given to hyperthyroidism patients, and high-dose intravenous methylprednisolone was given to ophthalmopathy patients. What the authors observed across the whole study: Sample size was not statistically predetermined, and investigators were not blinded to group allocation. During validation, the model predicted progression to ophthalmopathy a median of approximately six months ahead of onset, with approximately 70% sensitivity and less than 85% specificity. Most expanded thyroid clonotypes (frequency above 0.001) were also detected in blood, a finding suggesting that blood repertoires may reflect thyroid immune responses. A 13 V-J signature model separated ophthalmopathy from stable hyperthyroidism, with 87.88% sensitivity and just under 84% specificity in cross-validation and 80%/75% in testing.

Hyperthyroidism patients were newly diagnosed, with disease duration under 2 months, and aged 18 to 65 years. The study excluded patients with uncontrolled infections, other autoimmune diseases, pregnancy or lactation. Clinical symptoms, serum thyroxine and TRAb, thyroid ultrasound, and orbital computed tomography formed the basis for the diagnoses. Blood from progressor patients was drawn when they were first diagnosed with hyperthyroidism, before any ophthalmopathy symptoms appeared. PBMCs were separated from roughly 10 ml of fresh peripheral blood using Ficoll-Paque density gradient centrifugation. Progressor patients were initially diagnosed with Graves' hyperthyroidism and developed ophthalmopathy during follow-up. Total RNA was extracted with Trizol reagent, and quality was checked on an Agilent 2100 Bioanalyzer.

The rearrangement joined TRBV12-5 to TRBJ2-5; 11 middle bases align to TRBD2. The receptor was derived from a woman aged 45-65 years with Graves' hyperthyroidism that later progressed to Graves' ophthalmopathy. The sample comprised blood. This receptor carries the CDR3 CASAPTSGESRAQYF. In nucleotides, the sequence is TGTGCTAGTGCCCCGACTAGCGGGGAGTCTAGGGCCCAGTACTTC.